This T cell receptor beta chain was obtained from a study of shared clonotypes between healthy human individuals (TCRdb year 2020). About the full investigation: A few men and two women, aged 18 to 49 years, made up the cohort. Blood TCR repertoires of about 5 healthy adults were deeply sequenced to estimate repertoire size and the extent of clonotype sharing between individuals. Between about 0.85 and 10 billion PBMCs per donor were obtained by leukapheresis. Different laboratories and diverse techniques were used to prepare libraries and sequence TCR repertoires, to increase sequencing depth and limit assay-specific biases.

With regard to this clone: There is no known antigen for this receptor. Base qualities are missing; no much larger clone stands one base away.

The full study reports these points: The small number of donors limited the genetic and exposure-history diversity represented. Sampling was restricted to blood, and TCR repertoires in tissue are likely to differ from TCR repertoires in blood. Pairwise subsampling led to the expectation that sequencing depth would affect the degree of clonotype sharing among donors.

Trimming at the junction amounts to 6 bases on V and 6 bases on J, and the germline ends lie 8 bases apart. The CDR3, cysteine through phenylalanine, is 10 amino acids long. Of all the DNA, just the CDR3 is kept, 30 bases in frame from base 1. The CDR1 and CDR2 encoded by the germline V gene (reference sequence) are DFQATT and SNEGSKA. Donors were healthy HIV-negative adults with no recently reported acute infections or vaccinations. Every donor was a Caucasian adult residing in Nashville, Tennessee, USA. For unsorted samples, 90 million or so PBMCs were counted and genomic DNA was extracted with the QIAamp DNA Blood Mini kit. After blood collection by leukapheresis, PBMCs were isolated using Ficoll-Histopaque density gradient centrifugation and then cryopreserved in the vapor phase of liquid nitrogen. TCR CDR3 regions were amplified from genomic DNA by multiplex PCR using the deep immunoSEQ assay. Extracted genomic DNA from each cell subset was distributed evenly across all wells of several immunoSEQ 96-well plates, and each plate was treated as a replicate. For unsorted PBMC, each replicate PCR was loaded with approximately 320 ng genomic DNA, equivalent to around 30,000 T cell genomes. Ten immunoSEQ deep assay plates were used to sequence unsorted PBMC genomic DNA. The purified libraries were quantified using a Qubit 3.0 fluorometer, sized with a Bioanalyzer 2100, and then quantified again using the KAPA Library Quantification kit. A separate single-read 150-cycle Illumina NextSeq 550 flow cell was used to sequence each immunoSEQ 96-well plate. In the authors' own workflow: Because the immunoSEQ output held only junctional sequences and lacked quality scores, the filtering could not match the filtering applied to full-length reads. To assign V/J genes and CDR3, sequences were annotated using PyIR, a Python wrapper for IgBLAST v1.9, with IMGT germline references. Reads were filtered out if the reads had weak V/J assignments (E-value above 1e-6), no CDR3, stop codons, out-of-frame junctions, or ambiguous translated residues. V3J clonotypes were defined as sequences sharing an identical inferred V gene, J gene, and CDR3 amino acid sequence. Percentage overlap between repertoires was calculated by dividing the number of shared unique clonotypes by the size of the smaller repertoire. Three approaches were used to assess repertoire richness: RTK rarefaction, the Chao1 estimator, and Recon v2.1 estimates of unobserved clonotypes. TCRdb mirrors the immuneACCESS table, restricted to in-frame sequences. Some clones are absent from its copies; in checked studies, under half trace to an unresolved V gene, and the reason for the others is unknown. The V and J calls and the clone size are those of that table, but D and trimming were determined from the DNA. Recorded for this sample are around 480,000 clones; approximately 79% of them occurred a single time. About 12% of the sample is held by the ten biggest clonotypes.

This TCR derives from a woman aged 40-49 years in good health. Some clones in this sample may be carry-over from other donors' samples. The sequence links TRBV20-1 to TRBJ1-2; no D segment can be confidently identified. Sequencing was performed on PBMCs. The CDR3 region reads CSAPNHGYTF. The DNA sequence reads TGCAGTGCCCCGAACCATGGCTACACCTTC.